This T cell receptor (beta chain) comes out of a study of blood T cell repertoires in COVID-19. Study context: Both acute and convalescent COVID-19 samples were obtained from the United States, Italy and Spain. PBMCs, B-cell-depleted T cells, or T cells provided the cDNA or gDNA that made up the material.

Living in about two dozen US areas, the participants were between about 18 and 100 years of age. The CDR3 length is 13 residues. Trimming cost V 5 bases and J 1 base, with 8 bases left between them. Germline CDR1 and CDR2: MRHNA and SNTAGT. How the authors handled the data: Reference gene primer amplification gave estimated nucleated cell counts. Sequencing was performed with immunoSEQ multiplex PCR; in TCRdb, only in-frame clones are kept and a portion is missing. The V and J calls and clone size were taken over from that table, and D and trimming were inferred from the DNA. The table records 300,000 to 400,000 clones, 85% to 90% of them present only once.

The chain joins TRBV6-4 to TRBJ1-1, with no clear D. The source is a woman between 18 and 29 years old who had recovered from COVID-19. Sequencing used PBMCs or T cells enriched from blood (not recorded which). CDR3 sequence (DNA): TGTGCCAGCAGTCTCCGGGAGAACACTGAAGCTTTCTTT. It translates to CASSLRENTEAFF.